This T cell receptor beta chain was identified in a study of blood T cell repertoires in COVID-19. In the study overall: Donors in the United States, Italy and Spain gave samples during acute or convalescent COVID-19. PBMCs, B-cell-depleted T cells, or T cells were the source of the cDNA or gDNA that made up the material.

As processed by the authors: Amplifying reference gene primers gave estimates of nucleated cell counts. Repertoires were generated with immunoSEQ multiplex PCR, while TCRdb's copy carries only in-frame clones and drops some. For V, J and clone size, that table is used; D and trimming come from the DNA. The sample carries around 25,000 clones, around 86% recorded once. The CDR3 length is 13 residues. Germline V gives CDR1 SEHNR, CDR2 FQNEAQ (reference sequence). Trimming took off 6 bases at V and 4 bases at J, with 10 bases between the two ends. Sequencing was done on a sample of peripheral blood. This TCR was sampled from a man aged 45-60 years with active COVID-19. The rearrangement links TRBV7-9 to TRBJ1-3, with D perhaps TRBD1 (6 bases). The CDR3 DNA reads as TGTGCCAGCAGGCAGGGGTCGGGAAACACCATATATTTT. Translated: CASRQGSGNTIYF.